This T cell receptor (beta chain) was captured by sequencing in a study of blood T cell repertoires in COVID-19. For the study at large: Whether acute or convalescent, the COVID-19 samples came from the United States, Italy and Spain. The cDNA or gDNA used as material had been derived from T cells, B-cell-depleted T cells, or PBMCs.

Per the authors' pipeline: Amplification of reference gene primers provided the estimated nucleated cell counts. Measured with immunoSEQ multiplex PCR; TCRdb has only the in-frame clones, and not every one. That table furnishes V, J and clone size, whereas the DNA furnished D and trimming. The sample includes 200,000 to 250,000 clones, more than 75% of them seen just once. Trimming cost V 3 bases and J 6 bases; bases outside gene matches: 1. The germline V gene encodes CDR1 KGHSH and CDR2 LQKENI. The CDR3 has 14 amino acids. The sequencing sample was made of peripheral blood. The chain combines TRBV18 with TRBJ1-4; 10 nucleotides align to TRBD1. This TCR derives from a human donor in a cohort sampled during active COVID-19. The CDR3 reads CASSPGTGDEKLFF. In DNA form, the CDR3 reads TGTGCCAGCTCACCTGGGACAGGGGATGAAAAACTGTTTTTT.